This T cell receptor beta chain emerged from a study of blood T cell repertoires in COVID-19. For the study at large: The United States, Italy and Spain provided the acute and convalescent COVID-19 samples. The analysed material was cDNA or gDNA that came from T cells, B-cell-depleted T cells, or PBMCs.

Source study methods: From reference gene primer amplification, estimates of nucleated cell counts were derived. TCRdb's copy holds only in-frame clones and misses some; the assay was immunoSEQ multiplex PCR. V, J and clone size are taken as reported in that table, and D and trimming were inferred from the DNA itself. The sample has approximately 100,000 clones, about 85% seen once. The TCR was taken from a woman between 65 and 79 years old with active or convalescent COVID-19. Material for sequencing was peripheral blood.

The CDR3 protein is CATSRDQAAPSGYTF. As DNA, the CDR3 is TGTGCCACCAGCAGAGATCAGGCAGCCCCGTCTGGCTACACCTTC. The rearrangement joins TRBV15 to TRBJ1-2; D is unresolved. CDR3 size: 15 residues. Germline V lookup: CDR1 LNHNV, CDR2 YYDKDF (reference sequence). V shed 0 bases and J shed 7 bases, with 15 bases lying between them.